The clone carrying this T cell receptor (beta chain) was detected many times. The data stem from a study of T cells in Graves' hyperthyroidism and ophthalmopathy. The V and J ends lost 5 bases and 8 bases, in that order; junction bases with no gene match: 10. In germline, CDR1 is SGHTA, CDR2 FQGNSA. The CDR3 runs to 14 residues. Regions amplified from RNA transcripts were the TCR beta CDR3 regions. First-round RT-PCR targeting the TCR CDR3 was performed with the HTBI primer set. One entry per CDR3 protein, called by TCRdb with MiXCR from the multiplex PCR reads. The sample comprises about 560,000 distinct CDR3 sequences, approximately 14% of which are singletons, and approximately 7% rests with the top ten. Graves' hyperthyroidism qualified as stable when ophthalmopathy did not progress within 18 months.

The chain has TRBV7-2 and TRBJ1-2; the match to TRBD1 covers 8 bases. This TCR derives from a young woman with Graves' hyperthyroidism. Sequencing was performed on blood. Written as DNA, the CDR3 is TGTGCCAGCAGCCTCCTTTTTGCAGGGGGCGGCTACACCTTC. Its translation is CASSLLFAGGGYTF.